Each of the 20 T cell receptor beta chains below was sequenced from the same sample in a study of shared clonotypes between healthy human individuals. Naive CD8 cells, CD45RO-negative and positively selected for CCR7, excluded terminally differentiated effector memory CD45RA+ cells. Produced via immunoSEQ multiplex PCR; TCRdb's table is partial and in-frame only. In the table there are about 680,000 clones, under 95% of which are singletons. The sequencing input was naive CD8+ T cells sorted from blood. Receptor source: a man under 40 in good health.

The CDR3: CASSLNPTGSSSYEQYF. CDR3 DNA: TGTGCCAGCAGTCTTAATCCGACGGGGTCCTCTTCCTACGAGCAGTACTTC. The chain joins TRBV28 to TRBJ2-7; a possible D gene is TRBD2 (5 bases). The CDR3 runs to 17 residues. V dropped 5 bases and J dropped 1 base, with 21 bases sitting between them. Germline-derived CDR1 and CDR2 are MDHEN and SYDVKM.

The chain recombines TRBV5-5 with TRBJ2-6, with D perhaps TRBD1 or TRBD2 (5 bases each). Trimming took off 4 bases at V and 4 bases at J, with 12 bases between the two ends. The germline V gene encodes CDR1 SGHKS and CDR2 YYEKEE (reference sequence). The CDR3 has 15 residues. Here the CDR3 reads CASSLGVAGANVLTF. Written as DNA, the CDR3 is TGTGCCAGCAGCCTGGGGGTTGCGGGGGCCAACGTCCTGACTTTC.

The genes are TRBV21-1 and TRBJ1-5; the table calls TRBD1, which could not be checked here. TRBV21-1 is designated a pseudogene. The CDR3 is made up of 18 amino acids. CDR3 nucleotide sequence: TGTGCCAGCAGCAAATTAGGACAGGGGATTTTTAGCAATCAGCCCCAGCATTTT. Amino acid sequence: CASSKLGQGIFSNQPQHF.

The chain recombines TRBV4-3 with TRBJ2-7, with TRBD1 matching over 10 bases. The CDR3 sequence is 15 residues long. Germline V gives CDR1 LGHNA, CDR2 YSLEER. Germline trimming cut 4 bases from V and 5 bases from J; bases unmatched to any gene: 8. Here the CDR3 reads CASSPDRTGGNEQYF. The CDR3, as DNA: TGCGCCAGCAGCCCAGACCGGACAGGGGGGAACGAGCAGTACTTC.

The chain uses TRBV7-3 and TRBJ2-1, with 11 bases lining up with TRBD2. V lost 5 bases, J lost 7 bases, and 7 bases stayed unmatched. Germline lookup yields CDR1 SGHTA and CDR2 FQGTGA. The CDR3 contains 15 residues. This CDR3 reads CASSQLAGVRNEQFF. CDR3 in DNA: TGTGCCAGCAGCCAACTAGCGGGAGTTAGGAATGAGCAGTTCTTC.

V and J are TRBV30 and TRBJ1-5; TRBD1 is a possible D gene (5 bases). V lost 2 bases and J lost 3, with 8 bases in between. The CDR3 contains 13 residues. The germline V gene encodes CDR1 GTSNPN and CDR2 SVGIG (reference sequence). CDR3 nucleotides: TGTGCCTGGAGTATGGGGCCCAATCAGCCCCAGCATTTT. Protein product: CAWSMGPNQPQHF.

The rearrangement links TRBV5-1 to TRBJ2-7, with 7 nucleotides matching TRBD1. In germline, CDR1 is SGHRS, CDR2 YFSETQ. Losses at the gene ends were 0 bases for V and 3 bases for J; bases not matched to a gene: 9. This CDR3 spans 16 amino acids. CDR3 amino acids: CASSLASGTAVYEQYF. The CDR3 DNA is TGCGCCAGCAGCTTGGCTTCCGGGACAGCGGTCTACGAGCAGTACTTC.

This chain links TRBV27 with TRBJ2-7, with 9 bases identical to TRBD1. V was pared by 0 bases and J by 2 bases, with 5 bases of the junction left unmatched. The V gene's germline CDR1 is MNHEY and CDR2 SMNVEV (reference sequence). This CDR3 has 16 residues. The CDR3 loop is CASSLSTWTGAYEQYF. The CDR3 DNA reads TGTGCCAGCAGTTTATCGACTTGGACAGGGGCCTACGAGCAGTACTTC.

V is TRBV19 and J is TRBJ2-7; TRBD1 aligns across 7 bases. Per the germline V gene, CDR1 is LNHDA and CDR2 is SQIVND (reference sequence). Losses at the gene ends were 5 bases for V and 4 bases for J; bases not matched to a gene: 11. This CDR3 comprises 15 residues. The CDR3: CASSAAKGGAYEQYF. CDR3 DNA sequence: TGTGCCAGTAGTGCTGCGAAAGGGGGCGCGTACGAGCAGTACTTC. The variable domain in full, completed from reference TRBV19 and TRBJ2-7, reads DGGITQSPKYLFRKEGQNVTLSCEQNLNHDAMYWYRQDPGQGLRLIYYSQIVNDFQKGDIAEGYSVSREKKESFPLTVTSAQKNPTAFYLCASSAAKGGAYEQYFGPGTRLTVT.

CDR3 sequence reads: CASSHNDEQFF. Here the CDR3 DNA reads TGCGCCAGCAGCCATAACGATGAGCAGTTCTTC. The V call is TRBV4-1, the J call TRBJ2-1; D is unresolved. The ends were cut back, 3 bases at V and 8 bases at J, with 5 bases in the middle. CDR1 is MGHRA and CDR2 is YSYEKL in the germline V gene. The CDR3 runs to 11 residues.

The gene calls are TRBV2 and TRBJ2-7; 9 bases agree with TRBD1. J gave up 2 bases and V 6 bases, and 8 bases lay outside the gene matches. This CDR3 comprises 15 residues. Looked up from germline, CDR1 is SNHLY and CDR2 is FYNNEI. Here the CDR3 reads CASRGGQGRTYEQYF. DNA of the CDR3: TGTGCCAGCAGGGGAGGACAGGGGAGAACCTACGAGCAGTACTTC.

The rearrangement uses TRBV4-1 and TRBJ1-1; D ambiguous. This CDR3 contains 14 residues. V lost 2 bases, J lost 3 bases, and 10 bases lay in between. CDR1 and CDR2 from the germline V gene are MGHRA and YSYEKL. The CDR3 is CASSQPTAYTEAFF. CDR3 nucleotides: TGCGCCAGCAGCCAACCCACAGCGTACACTGAAGCTTTCTTT.

The chain carries TRBV6-5 and TRBJ2-7, with D possibly matching TRBD1 (6 bases). This CDR3 is 13 amino acids long. Trimming removed 6 bases at V and 9 bases at J, with 18 bases between. CDR1 MNHEY and CDR2 SVGAGI come from the germline V gene. The CDR3 region has the DNA TGTGCCAGCAGCCCACGGACAGTATCGGTGCAGTACTTC. It yields the protein CASSPRTVSVQYF.

The chain recombines TRBV18 with TRBJ2-5, with D perhaps TRBD1 or TRBD2 (5 bases each). Germline-derived CDR1 and CDR2 are KGHSH and LQKENI. Trimming stripped 2 bases from V and 5 bases from J, with 9 bases between. The CDR3 covers 13 residues. CDR3 sequence (DNA): TGTGCCAGCTCACCAGGGGACGGGGAGACCCAGTACTTC. It encodes CASSPGDGETQYF.

The chain uses TRBV7-6 and TRBJ2-6, with 10 bases lining up with TRBD1. This CDR3 has 17 amino acids. The germline V gene has CDR1 SGHVS and CDR2 FNYEAQ. The V and J ends lost 8 bases and 3 bases, in that order; junction bases with no gene match: 10. As DNA, the CDR3 is TGTGCCAGCCAGCATCGGGACAGGGGTAATGGGGCCAACGTCCTGACTTTC. Amino acids: CASQHRDRGNGANVLTF.

The rearrangement uses TRBV11-2 and TRBJ2-7; 10 nucleotides line up with TRBD2. Germline CDR1 SGHAT, CDR2 FQNNGV. The V segment lost 3 bases and the J segment 2 bases; nucleotides outside the gene matches: 1. The CDR3 has 14 amino acids. CDR3 loop: CASSFLAGAYEQYF. In DNA form, the CDR3 reads TGTGCCAGCAGCTTCCTAGCGGGAGCCTACGAGCAGTACTTC. The full variable domain, its missing parts supplied by reference TRBV11-2 and TRBJ2-7, is EAGVAQSPRYKIIEKRQSVAFWCNPISGHATLYWYQQILGQGPKLLIQFQNNGVVDDSQLPKDRFSAERLKGVDSTLKIQPAKLEDSAVYLCASSFLAGAYEQYFGPGTRLTVT.

The chain has TRBV27 and TRBJ1-4; D is possibly TRBD1 (5 bases). Trimming pared 2 bases from V and 3 bases from J, leaving 7 bases between. This CDR3 comprises 14 residues. CDR1 and CDR2 from the germline V gene are MNHEY and SMNVEV (reference sequence). Here the CDR3 reads CASSLGGANEKLFF. The CDR3 nucleotides read TGTGCCAGCAGTTTAGGGGGGGCTAATGAAAAACTGTTTTTT.

This rearrangement joins TRBV9 to TRBJ2-7; D is undetermined. Trimming stripped 0 bases from V and 1 base from J, with 8 bases between. Germline CDR1 is SGDLS and CDR2 is YYNGEE. The CDR3 spans 14 residues. CDR3 in DNA: TGTGCCAGCAGCGTAGATGGCTTTTCCTACGAGCAGTACTTC. Amino acids: CASSVDGFSYEQYF. Based on the CDR3 plus reference TRBV9 and TRBJ2-7, the full variable domain is DSGVTQTPKHLITATGQRVTLRCSPRSGDLSVYWYQQSLDQGLQFLIQYYNGEERAKGNILERFSAQQFPDLHSELNLSSLELGDSALYFCASSVDGFSYEQYFGPGTRLTVT.

This clone has a handful of counts. The chain has TRBV27 and TRBJ2-5; D gene ambiguous. The CDR3 extends over 14 amino acids. Per germline, CDR1 MNHEY and CDR2 SMNVEV (reference sequence). Between the trimmed V and J ends, which lost 6 bases and 2 bases, there was a span of 13 bases. CDR3 protein: CASRTQDGQETQYF. The CDR3 DNA is TGTGCCAGCAGAACTCAGGACGGTCAAGAGACCCAGTACTTC.

The J gene is TRBJ2-1, the V gene TRBV4-1, with 9 bases identical to TRBD1. J was trimmed by 9 bases and V by 4 bases; bases with no gene match: 1. The germline CDR1 and CDR2 sequences are MGHRA and YSYEKL. The CDR3 is 12 amino acids. In nucleotides, the CDR3 is TGCGCCAGCAGCCCACAGGGGGCTGAGCAGTTCTTC. Translating gives CASSPQGAEQFF.